The next 8 T cell receptor beta chains were all read from a single sample in a study of blood T cell repertoires in COVID-19. The assay was immunoSEQ multiplex PCR, and TCRdb's table has in-frame clones only and misses some. This table has about 120,000 clones, more than 75% appearing once. Sequencing used peripheral blood. The receptor source for this set is a woman between 70 and 85 years old with acute or convalescent COVID-19.

The rearrangement links TRBV4-1 to TRBJ1-2; the D is unclear. The germline gives CDR1 MGHRA, CDR2 YSYEKL. This CDR3 has 13 residues. V was cut by 6 bases and J by 4 bases, with 12 bases left in between. CDR3 nucleotide sequence: TGCGCCAGCAGGGGAGGTTTCGGCTATGGCTACACCTTC. As protein: CASRGGFGYGYTF.

The V gene is TRBV3-1 (or the pseudogene TRBV3-2), the J gene TRBJ2-3, with D perhaps matching TRBD2 (7 bases). The CDR3 covers 21 residues. CDR1 is LGHDT, CDR2 YNNKEL, per germline (reference sequence). V was cut by 0 bases and J by 2 bases, with 27 bases left in between. DNA for the CDR3: TGTGCCAGCAGCCAAGATCATTGGTACAGGGAGGGTGTAGATCTCACAGATACGCAGTATTTT. This codes for CASSQDHWYREGVDLTDTQYF.

The chain couples TRBV5-4 to TRBJ2-7; TRBD2 matches 13 bases. This CDR3 spans 17 amino acids. After removal of 0 bases from V and 1 base from J, the junction contained 4 bases not matched to a gene. Germline-derived CDR1 and CDR2 are SGHNT and YYREEE (reference sequence). CDR3: CASSLELAGGRSYEQYF. The CDR3 nucleotides are TGTGCCAGCAGCTTGGAACTAGCGGGGGGGAGGTCCTACGAGCAGTACTTC.

The chain carries TRBV29-1 and TRBJ1-2; D is undetermined. The V end was cut by 7 bases, the J end by 3 bases, with 12 bases between. The CDR3 has 12 residues. Germline V gene data show CDR1 as SQVTM and CDR2 as ANQGSEA. CDR3 sequence (DNA): TGCAGCGGAATGGAGGAGCACTATGGCTACACCTTC. The encoded protein is CSGMEEHYGYTF.

The rearrangement links TRBV19 to TRBJ2-7; TRBD2 matches at 8 bases. The trim removed 1 base at V and 2 bases at J, leaving 1 base unmatched. The CDR3 runs to 14 residues. In germline, CDR1 is LNHDA, CDR2 SQIVND (reference sequence). The chain's CDR3 is CASSIAGGPYEQYF. The CDR3 bases are TGTGCCAGTAGTATAGCGGGGGGGCCCTACGAGCAGTACTTC.

The CDR3 DNA is TGTGCCAGCCGTAGCGAACAGGGGTTCAATCAGCCCCAGCATTTT. It encodes CASRSEQGFNQPQHF. The chain couples TRBV2 to TRBJ1-5; 7 bases align to TRBD1. V shed 8 bases, J shed 3 bases, and the junction held 10 bases outside the gene matches. CDR3 length equals 15 residues. Germline assignment: CDR1 SNHLY and CDR2 FYNNEI.

The chain couples TRBV5-4 to TRBJ2-1, with 7 bases matching TRBD2. The ends lost 0 bases at V and 0 bases at J; junction bases unmatched: 6. The CDR3 covers 17 residues. Germline V lookup: CDR1 SGHNT, CDR2 YYREEE (reference sequence). The CDR3 bases are TGTGCCAGCAGCTTGGCCTTCGGGGGGAGCTCCTACAATGAGCAGTTCTTC. Translating gives CASSLAFGGSSYNEQFF. Full variable domain (outside the CDR3, taken from reference TRBV5-4 and TRBJ2-1): ETGVTQSPTHLIKTRGQQVTLRCSSQSGHNTVSWYQQALGQGPQFIFQYYREEENGRGNFPPRFSGLQFPNYSSELNVNALELDDSALYLCASSLAFGGSSYNEQFFGPGTRLTVL.

The rearrangement uses TRBV27 and TRBJ2-7, with 7 nucleotides matching TRBD1. The CDR3 has 15 residues. In germline, CDR1 is MNHEY, CDR2 SMNVEV (reference sequence). V shed 5 bases, J shed 4 bases, and the junction held 11 bases outside the gene matches. The CDR3 region has the DNA TGTGCCAGCAGTCCAAACAGGGGTGATGGATACGAGCAGTACTTC. Translation: CASSPNRGDGYEQYF.